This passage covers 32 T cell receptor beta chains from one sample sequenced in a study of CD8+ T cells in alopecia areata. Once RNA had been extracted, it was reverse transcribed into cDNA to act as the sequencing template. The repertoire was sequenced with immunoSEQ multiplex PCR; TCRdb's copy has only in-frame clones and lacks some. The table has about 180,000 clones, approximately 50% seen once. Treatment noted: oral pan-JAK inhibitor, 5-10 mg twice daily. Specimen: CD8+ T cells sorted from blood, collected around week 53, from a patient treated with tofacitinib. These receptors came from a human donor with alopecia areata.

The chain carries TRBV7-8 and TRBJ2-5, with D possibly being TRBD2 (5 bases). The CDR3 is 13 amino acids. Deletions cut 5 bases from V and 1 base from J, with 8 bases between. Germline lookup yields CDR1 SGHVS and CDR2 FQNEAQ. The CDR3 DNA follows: TGTGCCAGCAGCCCTAGCACCCAAGAGACCCAGTACTTC. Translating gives CASSPSTQETQYF.

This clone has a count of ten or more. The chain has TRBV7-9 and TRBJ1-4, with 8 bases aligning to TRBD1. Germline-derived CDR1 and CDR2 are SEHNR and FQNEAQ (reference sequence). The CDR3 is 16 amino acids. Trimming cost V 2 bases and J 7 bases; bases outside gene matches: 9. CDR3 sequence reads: CASSLRTGNRGEKLFF. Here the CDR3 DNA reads TGTGCCAGCAGCTTAAGGACAGGGAACAGAGGTGAAAAACTGTTTTTT.

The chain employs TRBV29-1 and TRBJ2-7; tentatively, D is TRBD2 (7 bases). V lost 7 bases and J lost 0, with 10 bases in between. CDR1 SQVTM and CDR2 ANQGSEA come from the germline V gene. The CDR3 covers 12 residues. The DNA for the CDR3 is TGCAGCGGGGGGGGACACTCCTACGAGCAGTACTTC. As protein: CSGGGHSYEQYF.

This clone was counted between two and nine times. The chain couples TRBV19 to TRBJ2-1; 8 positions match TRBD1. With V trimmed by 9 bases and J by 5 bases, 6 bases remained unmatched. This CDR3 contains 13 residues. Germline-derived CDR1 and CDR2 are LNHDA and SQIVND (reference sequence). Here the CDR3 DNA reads TGTGCCAGCCGGACAGGGCGACACAATGAGCAGTTCTTC. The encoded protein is CASRTGRHNEQFF.

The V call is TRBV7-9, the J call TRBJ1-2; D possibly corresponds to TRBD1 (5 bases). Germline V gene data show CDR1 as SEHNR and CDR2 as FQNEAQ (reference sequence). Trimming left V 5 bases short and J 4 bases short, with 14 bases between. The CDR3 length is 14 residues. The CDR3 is CASSTESTAYGYTF. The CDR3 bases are TGTGCCAGCAGCACAGAATCGACAGCCTATGGCTACACCTTC.

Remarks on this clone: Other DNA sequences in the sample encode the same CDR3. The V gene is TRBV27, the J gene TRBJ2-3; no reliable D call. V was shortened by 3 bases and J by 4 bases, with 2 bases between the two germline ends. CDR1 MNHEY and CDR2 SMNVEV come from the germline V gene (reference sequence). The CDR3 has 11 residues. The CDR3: CASSFADTQYF. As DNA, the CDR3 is TGTGCCAGCAGTTTTGCAGATACGCAGTATTTT.

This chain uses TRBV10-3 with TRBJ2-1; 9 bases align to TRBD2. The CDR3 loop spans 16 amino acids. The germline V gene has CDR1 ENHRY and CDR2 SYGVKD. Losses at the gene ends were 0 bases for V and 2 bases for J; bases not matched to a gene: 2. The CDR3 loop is CAISESGGGAYNEQFF. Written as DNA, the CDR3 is TGTGCCATCAGTGAGTCGGGCGGGGGGGCCTACAATGAGCAGTTCTTC.

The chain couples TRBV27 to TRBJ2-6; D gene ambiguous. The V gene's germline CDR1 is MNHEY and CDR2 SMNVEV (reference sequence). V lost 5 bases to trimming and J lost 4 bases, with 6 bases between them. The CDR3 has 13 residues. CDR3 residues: CASSPSGANVLTF. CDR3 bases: TGTGCCAGCAGTCCCTCCGGGGCCAACGTCCTGACTTTC.

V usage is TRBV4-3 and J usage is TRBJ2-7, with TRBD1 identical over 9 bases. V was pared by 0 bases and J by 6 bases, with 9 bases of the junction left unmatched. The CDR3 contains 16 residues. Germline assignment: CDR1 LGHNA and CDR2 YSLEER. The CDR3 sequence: CASSQELADRGGEQYF. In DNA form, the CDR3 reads TGCGCCAGCAGCCAAGAACTCGCGGACAGGGGAGGCGAGCAGTACTTC.

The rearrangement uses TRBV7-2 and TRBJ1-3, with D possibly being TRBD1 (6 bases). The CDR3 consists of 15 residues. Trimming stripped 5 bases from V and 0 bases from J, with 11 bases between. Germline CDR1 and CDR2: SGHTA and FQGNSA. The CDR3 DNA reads TGTGCCAGCAGCCACCTGGACAGCTCTGGAAACACCATATATTTT. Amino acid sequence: CASSHLDSSGNTIYF. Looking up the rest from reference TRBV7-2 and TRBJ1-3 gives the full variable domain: GAGVSQSPSNKVTEKGKDVELRCDPISGHTALYWYRQSLGQGLEFLIYFQGNSAPDKSGLPSDRFSAERTGGSVSTLTIQRTQQEDSAVYLCASSHLDSSGNTIYFGEGSWLTVV.

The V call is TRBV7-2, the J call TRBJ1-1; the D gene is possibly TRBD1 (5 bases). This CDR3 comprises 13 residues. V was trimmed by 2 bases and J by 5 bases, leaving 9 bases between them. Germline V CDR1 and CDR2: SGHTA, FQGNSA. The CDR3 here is CASSLYEGTEAFF. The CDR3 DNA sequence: TGTGCCAGCAGCTTATATGAGGGGACTGAAGCTTTCTTT.

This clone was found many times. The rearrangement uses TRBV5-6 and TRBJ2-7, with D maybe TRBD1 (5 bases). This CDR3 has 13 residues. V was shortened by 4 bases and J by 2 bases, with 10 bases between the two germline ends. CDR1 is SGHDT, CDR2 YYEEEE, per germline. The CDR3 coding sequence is TGTGCCAGCAGCGATGACAGCCCCTACGAGCAGTACTTC. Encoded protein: CASSDDSPYEQYF. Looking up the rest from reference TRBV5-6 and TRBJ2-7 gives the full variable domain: DAGVTQSPTHLIKTRGQQVTLRCSPKSGHDTVSWYQQALGQGPQFIFQYYEEEERQRGNFPDRFSGHQFPNYSSELNVNALLLGDSALYLCASSDDSPYEQYFGPGTRLTVT.

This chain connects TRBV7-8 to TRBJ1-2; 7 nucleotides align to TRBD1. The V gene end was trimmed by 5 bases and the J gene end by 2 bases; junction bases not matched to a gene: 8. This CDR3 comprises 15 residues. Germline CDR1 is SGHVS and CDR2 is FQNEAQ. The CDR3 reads CASSAPGQSNYGYTF. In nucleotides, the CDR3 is TGTGCCAGCAGCGCTCCGGGACAGTCAAACTATGGCTACACCTTC.

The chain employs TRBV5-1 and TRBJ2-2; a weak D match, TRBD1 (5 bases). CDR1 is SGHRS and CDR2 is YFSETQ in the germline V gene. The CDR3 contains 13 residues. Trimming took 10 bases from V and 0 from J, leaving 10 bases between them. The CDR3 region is CAVRQPNTGELFF. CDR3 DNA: TGCGCCGTTAGACAGCCGAACACCGGGGAGCTGTTTTTT.

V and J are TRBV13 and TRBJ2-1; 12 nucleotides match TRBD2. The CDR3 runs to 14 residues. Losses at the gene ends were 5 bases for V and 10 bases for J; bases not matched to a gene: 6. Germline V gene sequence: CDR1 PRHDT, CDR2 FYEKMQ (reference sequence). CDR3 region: CASSPGGLAGEQFF. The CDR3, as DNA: TGTGCCAGCAGCCCTGGGGGACTAGCGGGCGAGCAGTTCTTC.

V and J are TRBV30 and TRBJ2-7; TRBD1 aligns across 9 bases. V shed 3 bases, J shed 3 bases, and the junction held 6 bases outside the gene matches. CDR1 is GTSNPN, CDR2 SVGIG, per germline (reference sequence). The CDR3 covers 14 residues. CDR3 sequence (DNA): TGTGCCTGGAGGATACCGGGACAGGGCTACGAGCAGTACTTC. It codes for CAWRIPGQGYEQYF.

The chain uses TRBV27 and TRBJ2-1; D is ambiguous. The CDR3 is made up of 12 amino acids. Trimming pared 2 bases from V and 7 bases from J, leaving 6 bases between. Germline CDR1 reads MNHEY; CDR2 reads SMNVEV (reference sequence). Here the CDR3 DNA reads TGTGCCAGCAGTTTAGATGGGAATGAGCAGTTCTTC. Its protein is CASSLDGNEQFF.

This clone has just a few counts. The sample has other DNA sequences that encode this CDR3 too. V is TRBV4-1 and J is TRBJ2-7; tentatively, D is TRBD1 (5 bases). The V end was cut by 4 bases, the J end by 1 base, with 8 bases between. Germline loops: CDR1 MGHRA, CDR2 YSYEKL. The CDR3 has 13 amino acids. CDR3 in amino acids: CASSPDSSYEQYF. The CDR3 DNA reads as TGCGCCAGCAGCCCCGACAGTTCCTACGAGCAGTACTTC.

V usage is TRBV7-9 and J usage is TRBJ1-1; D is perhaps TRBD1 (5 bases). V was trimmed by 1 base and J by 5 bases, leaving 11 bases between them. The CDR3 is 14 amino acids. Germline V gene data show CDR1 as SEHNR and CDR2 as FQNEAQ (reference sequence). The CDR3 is CASSLGRGATEAFF. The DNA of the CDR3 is TGTGCCAGCAGCTTAGGGCGAGGGGCAACTGAAGCTTTCTTT. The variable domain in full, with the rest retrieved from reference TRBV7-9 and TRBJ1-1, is DTGVSQNPRHKITKRGQNVTFRCDPISEHNRLYWYRQTLGQGPEFLTYFQNEAQLEKSRLLSDRFSAERPKGSFSTLEIQRTEQGDSAMYLCASSLGRGATEAFFGQGTRLTVV.

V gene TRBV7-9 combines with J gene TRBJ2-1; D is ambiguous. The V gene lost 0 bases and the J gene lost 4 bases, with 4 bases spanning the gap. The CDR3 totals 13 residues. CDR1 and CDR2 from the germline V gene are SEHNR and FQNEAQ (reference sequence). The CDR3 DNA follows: TGTGCCAGCAGCTTAGCGCCTTACAATGAGCAGTTCTTC. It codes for CASSLAPYNEQFF. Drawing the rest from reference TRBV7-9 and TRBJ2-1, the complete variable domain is DTGVSQNPRHKITKRGQNVTFRCDPISEHNRLYWYRQTLGQGPEFLTYFQNEAQLEKSRLLSDRFSAERPKGSFSTLEIQRTEQGDSAMYLCASSLAPYNEQFFGPGTRLTVL.

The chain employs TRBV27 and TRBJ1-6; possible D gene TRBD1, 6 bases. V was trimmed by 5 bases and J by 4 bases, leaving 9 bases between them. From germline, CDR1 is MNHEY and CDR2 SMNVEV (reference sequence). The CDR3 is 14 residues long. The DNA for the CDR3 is TGTGCCAGCAGTCGGGGGCTGTATAATTCACCCCTCCACTTT. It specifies CASSRGLYNSPLHF.

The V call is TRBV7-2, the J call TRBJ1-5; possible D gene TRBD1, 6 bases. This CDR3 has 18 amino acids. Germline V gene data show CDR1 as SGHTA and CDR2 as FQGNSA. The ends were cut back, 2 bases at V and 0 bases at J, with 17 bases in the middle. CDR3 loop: CASSLPLYREDSNQPQHF. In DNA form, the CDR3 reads TGTGCCAGCAGCTTACCGCTCTACAGGGAGGATAGCAATCAGCCCCAGCATTTT.

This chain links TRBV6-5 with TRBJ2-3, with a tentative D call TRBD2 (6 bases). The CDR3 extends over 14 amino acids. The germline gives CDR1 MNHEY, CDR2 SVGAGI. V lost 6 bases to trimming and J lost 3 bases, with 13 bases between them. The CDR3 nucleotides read TGTGCCAGCAGCCGACCAGGGAGGACAGATACGCAGTATTTT. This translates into CASSRPGRTDTQYF.

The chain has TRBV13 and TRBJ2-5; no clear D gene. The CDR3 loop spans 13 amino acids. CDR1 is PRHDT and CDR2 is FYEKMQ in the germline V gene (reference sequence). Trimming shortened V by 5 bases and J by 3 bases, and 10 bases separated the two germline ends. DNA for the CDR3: TGTGCCAGCAGCCCTTTAAGGGAAGAGACCCAGTACTTC. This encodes CASSPLREETQYF.

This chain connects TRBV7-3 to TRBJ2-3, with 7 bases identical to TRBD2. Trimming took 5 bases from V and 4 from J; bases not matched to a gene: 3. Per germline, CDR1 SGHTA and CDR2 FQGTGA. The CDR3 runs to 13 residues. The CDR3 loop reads CASSPRGADTQYF. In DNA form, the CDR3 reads TGTGCCAGCAGCCCCCGGGGGGCAGATACGCAGTATTTT. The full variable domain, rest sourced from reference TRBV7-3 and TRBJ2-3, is GAGVSQTPSNKVTEKGKYVELRCDPISGHTALYWYRQSLGQGPEFLIYFQGTGAADDSGLPNDRFFAVRPEGSVSTLKIQRTERGDSAVYLCASSPRGADTQYFGPGTRLTVL.

The CDR3 DNA is TGTGCCAGCAGCGAGGGGATAGAGCAGGCCACAGATACGCAGTATTTT. It specifies CASSEGIEQATDTQYF. This rearrangement joins TRBV9 to TRBJ2-3; TRBD1 is a possible D gene (5 bases). The V gene lost 3 bases and the J gene lost 2 bases, with 16 bases spanning the gap. CDR1 is SGDLS and CDR2 is YYNGEE in the germline V gene. This CDR3 has 16 residues.

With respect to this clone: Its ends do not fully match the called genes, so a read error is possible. In DNA, the CDR3 is TGTGCCAGCAGTGAATCCCCCGGGGGGGGGTTT. This codes for CASSESPGGGF. This sequence joins TRBV2 and TRBJ1-1; D perhaps matches TRBD1 (5 bases). The germline V gene has CDR1 SNHLY and CDR2 FYNNEI. This CDR3 contains 11 residues.

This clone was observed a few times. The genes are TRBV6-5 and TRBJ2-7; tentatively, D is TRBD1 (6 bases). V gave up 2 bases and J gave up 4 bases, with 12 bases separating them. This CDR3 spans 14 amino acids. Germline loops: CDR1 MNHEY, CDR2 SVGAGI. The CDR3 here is CASSYRDTRYEQYF. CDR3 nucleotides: TGTGCCAGCAGTTACAGGGACACTCGTTACGAGCAGTACTTC.

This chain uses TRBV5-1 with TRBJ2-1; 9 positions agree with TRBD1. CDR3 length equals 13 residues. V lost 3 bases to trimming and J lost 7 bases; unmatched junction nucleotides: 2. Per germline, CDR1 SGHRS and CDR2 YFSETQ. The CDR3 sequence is CASSSTGGNEQFF. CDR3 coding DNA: TGCGCCAGCAGCTCGACAGGGGGAAATGAGCAGTTCTTC.

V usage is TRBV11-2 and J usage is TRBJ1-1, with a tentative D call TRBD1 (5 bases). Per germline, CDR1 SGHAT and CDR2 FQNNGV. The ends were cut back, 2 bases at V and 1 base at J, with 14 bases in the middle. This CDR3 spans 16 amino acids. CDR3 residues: CASSLSGFRPNTEAFF. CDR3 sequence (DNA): TGTGCCAGCAGCTTATCAGGGTTTCGGCCGAACACTGAAGCTTTCTTT.

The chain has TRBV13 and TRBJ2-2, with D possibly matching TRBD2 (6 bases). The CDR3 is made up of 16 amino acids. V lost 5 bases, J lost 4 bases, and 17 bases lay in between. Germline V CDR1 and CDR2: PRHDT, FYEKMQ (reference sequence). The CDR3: CASSPTEGLFTGELFF. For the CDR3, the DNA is TGTGCCAGCAGCCCCACCGAGGGACTCTTCACCGGGGAGCTGTTTTTT.

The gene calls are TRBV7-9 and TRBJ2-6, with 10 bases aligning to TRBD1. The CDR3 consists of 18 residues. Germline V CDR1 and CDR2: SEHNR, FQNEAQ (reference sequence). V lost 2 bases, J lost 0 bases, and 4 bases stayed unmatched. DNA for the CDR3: TGTGCCAGCAGCTTACCCCGGACAGGGGGCTCTGGGGCCAACGTCCTGACTTTC. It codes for CASSLPRTGGSGANVLTF.